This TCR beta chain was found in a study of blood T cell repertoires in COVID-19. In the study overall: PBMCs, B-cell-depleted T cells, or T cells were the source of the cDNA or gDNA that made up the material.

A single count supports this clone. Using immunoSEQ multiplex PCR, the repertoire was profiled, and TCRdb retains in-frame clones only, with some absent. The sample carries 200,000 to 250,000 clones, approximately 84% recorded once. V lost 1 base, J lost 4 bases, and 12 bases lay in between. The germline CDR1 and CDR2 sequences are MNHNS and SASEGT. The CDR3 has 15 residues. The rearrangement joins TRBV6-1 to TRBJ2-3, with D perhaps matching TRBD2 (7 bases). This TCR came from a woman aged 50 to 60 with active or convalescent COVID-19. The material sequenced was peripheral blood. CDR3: CASSEEGGAPDTQYF. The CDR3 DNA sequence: TGTGCCAGCAGTGAAGAGGGGGGGGCCCCAGATACGCAGTATTTT.